Following are 26 T cell receptor beta chains from one sample sequenced in a study of siplizumab effects on memory and regulatory T cells (dated 2019 in TCRdb). The library was made by the immunoSEQ multiplex PCR assay. TCRdb re-hosts the immuneACCESS table, in-frame sequences only. Its copies lack some clones; in the studies checked, an unresolved V gene accounts for under half of them, and the cause for the rest is not known. This sample comprises 85,000 to 130,000 clones, roughly 92% of them detected only once. Of the sample, approximately 0.58% falls within the top ten clones. The sequencing sample was made of Tregs sorted from blood. The source is a human donor in good health.

The V and J genes are TRBV4-1 and TRBJ2-5; 10 bases agree with TRBD1. The CDR3 sequence is 14 residues long. The V and J ends lost 3 bases and 4 bases, in that order; junction bases with no gene match: 2. Germline CDR1 is MGHRA and CDR2 is YSYEKL. Here the CDR3 reads CASSQRDRGETQYF. The DNA for the CDR3 is TGCGCCAGCAGCCAGAGGGACAGGGGAGAGACCCAGTACTTC.

The V and J genes are TRBV4-2 and TRBJ1-5; the D is unclear. V was trimmed by 0 bases and J by 0 bases, leaving 3 bases between them. The germline V gene encodes CDR1 LGHNA and CDR2 YNFKEQ. The CDR3 loop spans 14 amino acids. CDR3 amino acids: CASSQDSSNQPQHF. CDR3 in DNA: TGTGCCAGCAGCCAAGACAGTAGCAATCAGCCCCAGCATTTT.

This chain joins TRBV30 and TRBJ2-6; D gene unclear. The CDR3 spans 17 residues. Trimming took off 2 bases at V and 0 bases at J, with 14 bases between the two ends. Germline CDR1 and CDR2: GTSNPN and SVGIG (reference sequence). This chain's CDR3 is CAWSSPRRASGANVLTF. CDR3 coding DNA: TGTGCCTGGAGTAGTCCGAGACGAGCCTCTGGGGCCAACGTCCTGACTTTC. Combining the CDR3 with reference TRBV30 and TRBJ2-6 gives the whole variable domain SQTIHQWPATLVQPVGSPLSLECTVEGTSNPNLYWYRQAAGRGLQLLFYSVGIGQISSEVPQNLSASRPQDRQFILSSKKLLLSDSGFYLCAWSSPRRASGANVLTFGAGSRLTVL.

The chain joins TRBV6-4 to TRBJ1-1; D gene unclear. V lost 0 bases, J lost 10 bases, and 9 bases lay in between. CDR3 length: 12 amino acids. Germline CDR1 MRHNA, CDR2 SNTAGT. For the CDR3, the DNA is TGTGCCAGCAGTGACTCGACTGGCCGAGCTTTCTTT. The encoded protein is CASSDSTGRAFF.

This chain uses TRBV6-5 with TRBJ2-2; D may be TRBD2 (7 bases). The V gene's germline CDR1 is MNHEY and CDR2 SVGAGI. Trimming took 5 bases from V and 7 from J, leaving 17 bases between them. The CDR3 consists of 15 residues. The CDR3 DNA reads as TGTGCCAGCAGTCACGAGGGGGGGACGAGCGGGGAGCTGTTTTTT. Translated: CASSHEGGTSGELFF.

This chain joins TRBV18 and TRBJ2-7; D is unresolved. Trimming pared 2 bases from V and 5 bases from J, leaving 7 bases between. The CDR3 spans 12 residues. Germline CDR1 reads KGHSH; CDR2 reads LQKENI. The CDR3 loop reads CASSPGRNEQYF. CDR3 in DNA: TGTGCCAGCTCACCAGGTCGGAACGAGCAGTACTTC.

J is TRBJ2-4 and V is TRBV7-9; 8 nucleotides line up with TRBD2. The germline V gene encodes CDR1 SEHNR and CDR2 FQNEAQ (reference sequence). Unmatched junction bases numbered 7, after V lost 0 bases and J lost 0 bases. The CDR3 runs to 18 residues. CDR3 coding DNA: TGTGCCAGCAGCTTAGCGCGGACGGGAGGGGGAGCCAAAAACATTCAGTACTTC. This codes for CASSLARTGGGAKNIQYF.

The chain joins TRBV29-1 to TRBJ2-1; 11 nucleotides match TRBD1. From germline, CDR1 is SQVTM and CDR2 ANQGSEA. Trimming took 5 bases from V and 0 from J; bases not matched to a gene: 18. The CDR3 totals 20 residues. Here the CDR3 DNA reads TGCAGCGTTTTTAAAAACCGGGACAGGGGGATCTCGAGCTCCTACAATGAGCAGTTCTTC. This gives the protein CSVFKNRDRGISSSYNEQFF.

The V call is TRBV5-1, the J call TRBJ1-3; 7 bases are shared with TRBD1. Losses at the gene ends were 4 bases for V and 0 bases for J; bases not matched to a gene: 4. The CDR3 loop spans 15 amino acids. Germline CDR1 reads SGHRS; CDR2 reads YFSETQ. Written as DNA, the CDR3 is TGCGCCAGCAGCCGAGACAGGGACTCTGGAAACACCATATATTTT. This translates into CASSRDRDSGNTIYF.

The CDR3 region is CASSLRGWFRYSGANVLTF. The CDR3 DNA is TGTGCCAGCAGCCTTAGGGGGTGGTTTCGTTACTCTGGGGCCAACGTCCTGACTTTC. The rearrangement joins TRBV28 to TRBJ2-6; TRBD1 is a possible D gene (6 bases). Trimming shortened V by 6 bases and J by 0 bases, and 21 bases separated the two germline ends. Germline assignment: CDR1 MDHEN and CDR2 SYDVKM. This CDR3 contains 19 residues. The variable domain in full, with the rest retrieved from reference TRBV28 and TRBJ2-6, is DVKVTQSSRYLVKRTGEKVFLECVQDMDHENMFWYRQDPGLGLRLIYFSYDVKMKEKGDIPEGYSVSREKKERFSLILESASTNQTSMYLCASSLRGWFRYSGANVLTFGAGSRLTVL.

V usage is TRBV6-1 and J usage is TRBJ1-2; no firm D call. The CDR3 covers 10 residues. V was clipped by 6 bases and J by 2 bases, with 1 base between them. The germline CDR1 and CDR2 sequences are MNHNS and SASEGT. This chain's CDR3 is CASRNYGYTF. In DNA, the CDR3 is TGTGCCAGCAGAAACTATGGCTACACCTTC.

The chain carries TRBV28 and TRBJ2-3, with D unclear. The germline gives CDR1 MDHEN, CDR2 SYDVKM. Deletions cut 3 bases from V and 1 base from J, with 8 bases between. This CDR3 contains 14 residues. CDR3 region: CASSFGRGTDTQYF. The CDR3 DNA is TGTGCCAGCAGTTTCGGACGGGGCACAGATACGCAGTATTTT.

The gene calls are TRBV28 and TRBJ2-2; TRBD2 agrees at 7 bases. Trimming cost V 7 bases and J 3 bases; bases outside gene matches: 5. This CDR3 has 14 residues. Germline CDR1 reads MDHEN; CDR2 reads SYDVKM. CDR3 DNA: TGTGCCAGCAAGCGGGGAGGGGACACCGGGGAGCTGTTTTTT. It encodes CASKRGGDTGELFF.

The J gene is TRBJ2-6, the V gene TRBV27, with D perhaps given as TRBD1 or TRBD2 (5 bases each). The CDR3 is 22 residues long. V lost 2 bases and J 0 bases, leaving 26 bases between the germline ends. The germline CDR1 and CDR2 sequences are MNHEY and SMNVEV (reference sequence). CDR3 bases: TGTGCCAGCAGTTTAATCCCCGGCCAACGGGACCACCCTTACTCTGGGGCCAACGTCCTGACTTTC. It codes for CASSLIPGQRDHPYSGANVLTF.

CDR3 loop: CAWSGWGDSPLHF. CDR3 coding DNA: TGTGCCTGGAGTGGCTGGGGGGATTCACCCCTCCACTTT. This chain connects TRBV30 to TRBJ1-6, with a possible D match to TRBD1 (5 bases). V dropped 1 base and J dropped 8 bases, with 9 bases sitting between them. Germline lookup yields CDR1 GTSNPN and CDR2 SVGIG (reference sequence). This CDR3 spans 13 amino acids.

The chain couples TRBV28 to TRBJ1-1, with D unresolved. V was trimmed by 8 bases and J by 1 base, leaving 5 bases between them. The CDR3 loop spans 11 amino acids. Germline V gene sequence: CDR1 MDHEN, CDR2 SYDVKM. The CDR3 DNA reads as TGTGCCAGCGGGGAGAACACTGAAGCTTTCTTT. Its translation: CASGENTEAFF.

The J gene is TRBJ2-3, the V gene TRBV6-1; TRBD1 is a possible D gene (7 bases). The germline gives CDR1 MNHNS, CDR2 SASEGT. The CDR3 is 15 residues long. Trimming pared 9 bases from V and 1 base from J, leaving 17 bases between. As DNA, the CDR3 is TGTGCCAGGGGGGACTTAGGGACAGGCACAGATACGCAGTATTTT. It is translated as CARGDLGTGTDTQYF.

This sequence joins TRBV19 and TRBJ2-7; 9 nucleotides agree with TRBD1. The CDR3 contains 14 residues. V was clipped by 5 bases and J by 6 bases; unmatched bases: 8. CDR1 is LNHDA, CDR2 SQIVND, per germline (reference sequence). As DNA, the CDR3 is TGTGCCAGTAGTGTGTCCGGGACAGGGTCCGAGCAGTACTTC. Translating gives CASSVSGTGSEQYF.

The V and J genes are TRBV9 and TRBJ1-1, with 7 bases matching TRBD1. This CDR3 is built from 14 residues. CDR1 and CDR2 from the germline V gene are SGDLS and YYNGEE. V was pared by 4 bases and J by 3 bases, with 6 bases of the junction left unmatched. This chain's CDR3 is CASSYRQGDTEAFF. In DNA, the CDR3 is TGTGCCAGCAGCTACAGACAGGGAGACACTGAAGCTTTCTTT.

The count of this clone is one. The CDR3 region is CASSSLGGMNTEAFF. In DNA, the CDR3 is TGTGCCAGCAGCTCGCTGGGGGGCATGAACACTGAAGCTTTCTTT. This chain joins TRBV11-2 and TRBJ1-1; D might be TRBD1 (6 bases). V was clipped by 4 bases and J by 0 bases, with 12 bases between them. The germline CDR1 and CDR2 sequences are SGHAT and FQNNGV. The CDR3 loop spans 15 amino acids.

V is TRBV18 and J is TRBJ2-7; maybe TRBD2 (5 bases). V was trimmed by 1 base and J by 0 bases, leaving 10 bases between them. Germline V gene lookup returns CDR1 KGHSH and CDR2 LQKENI. The CDR3 has 15 residues. The CDR3: CASSPRRTSSYEQYF. The CDR3 DNA reads TGTGCCAGCTCACCACGGAGGACGAGCTCCTACGAGCAGTACTTC.

The CDR3 region is CASSLFMWESNTGELFF. The CDR3 DNA reads as TGTGCCAGCAGTTTATTTATGTGGGAGTCGAACACCGGGGAGCTGTTTTTT. The gene calls are TRBV27 and TRBJ2-2; tentative D call: TRBD2 (5 bases). The CDR3 loop spans 17 amino acids. Trimming removed 1 base from V and 0 bases from J, with 12 bases in between. Germline CDR1 MNHEY, CDR2 SMNVEV (reference sequence).

The rearrangement uses TRBV5-1 and TRBJ2-1, with no clear D. CDR1 and CDR2 from the germline V gene are SGHRS and YFSETQ. Deletions cut 1 base from V and 9 bases from J, with 8 bases between. The CDR3 runs to 12 residues. Here the CDR3 reads CASSLKGGEQFF. The CDR3 nucleotides are TGCGCCAGCAGCTTGAAGGGTGGTGAGCAGTTCTTC.

This chain joins TRBV2 and TRBJ1-1; D is possibly TRBD1 (6 bases). V lost 5 bases to trimming and J lost 0 bases, with 10 bases between them. Per germline, CDR1 SNHLY and CDR2 FYNNEI. The CDR3 spans 14 residues. CDR3 coding DNA: TGTGCCAGCAGTTTACAGGGTATGAACACTGAAGCTTTCTTT. Translating gives CASSLQGMNTEAFF. Complete variable domain (other parts from reference TRBV2 and TRBJ1-1): EPEVTQTPSHQVTQMGQEVILRCVPISNHLYFYWYRQILGQKVEFLVSFYNNEISEKSEIFDDQFSVERPDGSNFTLKIRSTKLEDSAMYFCASSLQGMNTEAFFGQGTRLTVV.

V usage is TRBV25-1 and J usage is TRBJ2-7; TRBD1 matches at 9 bases. V was clipped by 9 bases and J by 3 bases; unmatched bases: 6. Germline-derived CDR1 and CDR2 are MGHDK and SYGVNS. CDR3 length: 13 residues. CDR3 sequence reads: CASTTGGGYEQYF. CDR3 in DNA: TGTGCCAGTACCACAGGGGGCGGCTACGAGCAGTACTTC.

The rearrangement links TRBV19 to TRBJ1-2, with 7 positions matching TRBD1. This CDR3 spans 14 amino acids. V lost 5 bases, J lost 7 bases, and 10 bases stayed unmatched. Germline V lookup: CDR1 LNHDA, CDR2 SQIVND (reference sequence). The CDR3 DNA is TGTGCCAGTAGTGCCACGACAGGGTACGGTGGCTACACCTTC. It translates to CASSATTGYGGYTF.